This paragraph covers one T cell receptor beta chain sequence. Its antigen is currently not known. Base qualities were left out, and no much larger clone turns up one base away. The CDR3 covers 14 residues, taking in both the cysteine and the phenylalanine. CDR3 DNA is the only sequence kept; it has 42 bases, read in frame from the first base. Trimming accounts for 0 bases at V and 6 bases at J, while the number of junction bases matched to no gene is 3. Sequences MGHRA (CDR1) and YSYEKL (CDR2) are obtained from the germline V gene. The data derive from a study of control samples from healthy donors and cancer patients (dated by TCRdb to the early 2020s). The library came from the immunoSEQ multiplex PCR assay. TCRdb holds this immuneACCESS table with in-frame rearrangements only. Some clones are missing; in checked studies, unresolved V genes explain under half, and the rest has no known cause. The sample includes 65,000 to 70,000 clones, with 84% observed a single time. The leading ten clones occupy 2.9% of the sample.

The chain uses TRBV4-1 and TRBJ2-3; 7 central nucleotides agree with TRBD1. The sequenced material came from PBMCs. This receptor was taken from a woman in her fifties or sixties with lung cancer. The CDR3 is CASSQEGTADTQYF. In nucleotides, the sequence is TGCGCCAGCAGCCAAGAGGGGACAGCTGATACGCAGTATTTT.